This entry describes one T cell receptor (beta chain). What it recognizes is unknown. This sample was taken from a study of CD8 T cells in Susac syndrome. Study-wide results and caveats: The study admitted that it had a relatively small number of individuals in its TCR sequencing and HLA analysis.

The germline CDR1 and CDR2 sequences are GTSNPN and SVGIG (reference sequence). CDR3 length: 14 amino acids. With 1 base removed from V and 3 bases from J, the gap between germline ends came to 9 bases. The authors reverse transcribed about 0.45 to 1 ug RNA with random hexamers. TCRdb analysed the immunoSEQ multiplex PCR reads with MiXCR anew, one entry per CDR3 protein. The sample shows about 140,000 distinct CDR3 sequences, 95% of them seen only once. The receptor's source is a human donor with Susac syndrome. Sequencing was performed on CD4+ T cells from PBMCs. The V and J genes are TRBV30 and TRBJ2-2; D not resolved. The CDR3 bases are TGTGCCTGGAGTGACCGAAGGGACACCGGGGAGCTGTTTTTT. Residues: CAWSDRRDTGELFF. The full variable domain, rest sourced from reference TRBV30 and TRBJ2-2, is SQTIHQWPATLVQPVGSPLSLECTVEGTSNPNLYWYRQAAGRGLQLLFYSVGIGQISSEVPQNLSASRPQDRQFILSSKKLLLSDSGFYLCAWSDRRDTGELFFGEGSRLTVL.